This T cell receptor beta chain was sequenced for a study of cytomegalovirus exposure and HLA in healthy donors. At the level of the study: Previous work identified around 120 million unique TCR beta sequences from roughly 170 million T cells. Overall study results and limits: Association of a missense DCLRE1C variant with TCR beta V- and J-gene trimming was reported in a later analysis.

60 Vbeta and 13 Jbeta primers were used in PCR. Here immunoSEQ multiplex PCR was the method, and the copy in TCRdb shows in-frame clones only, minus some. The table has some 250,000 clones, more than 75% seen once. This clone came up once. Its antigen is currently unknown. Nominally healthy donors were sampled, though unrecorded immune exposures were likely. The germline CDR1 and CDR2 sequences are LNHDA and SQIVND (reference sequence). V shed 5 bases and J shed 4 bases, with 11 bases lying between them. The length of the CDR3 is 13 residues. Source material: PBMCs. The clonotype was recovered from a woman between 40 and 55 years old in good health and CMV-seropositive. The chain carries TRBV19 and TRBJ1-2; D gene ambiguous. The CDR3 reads CASSPDMGYGYTF. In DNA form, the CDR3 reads TGTGCCAGTAGTCCCGACATGGGCTATGGCTACACCTTC.